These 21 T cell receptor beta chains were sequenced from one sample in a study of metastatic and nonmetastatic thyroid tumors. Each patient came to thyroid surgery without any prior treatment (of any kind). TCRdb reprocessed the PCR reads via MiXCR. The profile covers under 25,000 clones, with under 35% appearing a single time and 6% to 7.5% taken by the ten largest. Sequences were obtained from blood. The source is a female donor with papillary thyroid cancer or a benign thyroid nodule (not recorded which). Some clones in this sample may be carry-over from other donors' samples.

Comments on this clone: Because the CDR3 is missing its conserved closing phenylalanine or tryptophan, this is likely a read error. Here the CDR3 DNA reads TGTGCCTGGAGTCCGTACCGAGGGACAGGTGGCTACACCTTA. Amino acid sequence: CAWSPYRGTGGYTL. This sequence joins TRBV30 and TRBJ1-2; 8 bases map to TRBD1. The trim removed 2 bases at V and 7 bases at J, leaving 9 bases unmatched. CDR3 size: 14 residues. In germline, CDR1 is GTSNPN, CDR2 SVGIG (reference sequence).

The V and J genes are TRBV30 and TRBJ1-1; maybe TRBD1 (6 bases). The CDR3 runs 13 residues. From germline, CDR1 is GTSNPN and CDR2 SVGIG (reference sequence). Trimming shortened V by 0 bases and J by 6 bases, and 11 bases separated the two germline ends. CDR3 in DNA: TGTGCCTGGAGTGTCGCAGGGGTACCTGAAGCTTTCTTT. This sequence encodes CAWSVAGVPEAFF.

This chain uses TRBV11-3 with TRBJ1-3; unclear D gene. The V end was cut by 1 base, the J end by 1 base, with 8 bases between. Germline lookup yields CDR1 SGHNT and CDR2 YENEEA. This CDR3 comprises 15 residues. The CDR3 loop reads CASSLGSNSGNTIYF. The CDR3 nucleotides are TGTGCCAGCAGCTTAGGGTCCAATTCTGGAAACACCATATATTTT.

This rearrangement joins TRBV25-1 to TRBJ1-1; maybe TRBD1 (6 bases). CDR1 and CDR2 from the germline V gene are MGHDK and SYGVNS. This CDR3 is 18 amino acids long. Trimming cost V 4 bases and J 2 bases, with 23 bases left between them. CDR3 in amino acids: CASSGPTGSLVINTEAFF. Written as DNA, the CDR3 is TGTGCCAGCAGTGGCCCGACAGGATCTTTGGTTATAAACACTGAAGCTTTCTTT.

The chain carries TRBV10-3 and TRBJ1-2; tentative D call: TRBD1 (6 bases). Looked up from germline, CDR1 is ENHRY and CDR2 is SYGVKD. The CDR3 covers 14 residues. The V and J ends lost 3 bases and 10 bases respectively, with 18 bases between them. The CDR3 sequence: CAISDPGGIIFYTF. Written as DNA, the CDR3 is TGTGCCATCAGTGACCCCGGGGGCATAATTTTCTACACCTTC.

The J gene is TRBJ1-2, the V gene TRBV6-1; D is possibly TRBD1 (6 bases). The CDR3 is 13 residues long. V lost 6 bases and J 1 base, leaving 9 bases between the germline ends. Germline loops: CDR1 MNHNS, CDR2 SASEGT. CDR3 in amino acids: CASRQGFNYGYTF. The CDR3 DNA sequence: TGTGCCAGCAGACAGGGATTTAACTATGGCTACACCTTC.

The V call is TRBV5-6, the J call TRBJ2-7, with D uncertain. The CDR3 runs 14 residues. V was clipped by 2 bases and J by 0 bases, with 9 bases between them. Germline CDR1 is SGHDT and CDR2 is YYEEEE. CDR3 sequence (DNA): TGTGCCAGCAGCTTCGGAGCCAGCTCCTACGAGCAGTACTTC. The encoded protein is CASSFGASSYEQYF.

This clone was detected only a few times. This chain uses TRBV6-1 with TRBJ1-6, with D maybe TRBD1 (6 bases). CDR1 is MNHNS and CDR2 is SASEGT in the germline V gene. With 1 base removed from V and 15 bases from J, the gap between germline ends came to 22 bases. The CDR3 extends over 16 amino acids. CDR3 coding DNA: TGTGCCAGCAGTGAAGGGCCCGGGACACTAGAAAGTCACCTCCACTTT. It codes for CASSEGPGTLESHLHF.

The CDR3 spells CASSFQEAIYGYTF. The CDR3 bases are TGTGCCAGCAGCTTTCAGGAAGCTATCTATGGCTACACCTTC. The rearrangement links TRBV11-2 to TRBJ1-2, with D unclear. This CDR3 contains 14 residues. V lost 3 bases to trimming and J lost 4 bases, with 12 bases between them. Germline values: CDR1 SGHAT, CDR2 FQNNGV.

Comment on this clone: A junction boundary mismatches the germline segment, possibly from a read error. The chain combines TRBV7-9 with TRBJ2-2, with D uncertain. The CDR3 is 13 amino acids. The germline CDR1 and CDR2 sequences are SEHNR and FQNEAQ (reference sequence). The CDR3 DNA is TGTTCCAGCAGCCGACTGGACACCGGGGAGCTGTTTTTT. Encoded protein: CSSSRLDTGELFF.

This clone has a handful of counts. For the CDR3, the DNA is TGTGCCAGTAGAACAACTAGCGGGGGCTCCTACGAGCAGTACTTC. It specifies CASRTTSGGSYEQYF. This chain joins TRBV19 and TRBJ2-7; 11 nucleotides agree with TRBD2. V shed 6 bases, J shed 0 bases, and the junction held 4 bases outside the gene matches. The germline gives CDR1 LNHDA, CDR2 SQIVND (reference sequence). The CDR3 contains 15 residues.

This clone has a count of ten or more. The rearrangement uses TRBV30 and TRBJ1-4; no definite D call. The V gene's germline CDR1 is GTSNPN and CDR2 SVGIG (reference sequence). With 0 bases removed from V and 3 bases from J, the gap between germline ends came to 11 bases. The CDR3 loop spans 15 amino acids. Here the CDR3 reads CAWSVLGSSNEKLFF. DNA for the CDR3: TGTGCCTGGAGTGTACTCGGTAGCTCTAATGAAAAACTGTTTTTT. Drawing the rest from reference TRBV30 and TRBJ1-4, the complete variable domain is SQTIHQWPATLVQPVGSPLSLECTVEGTSNPNLYWYRQAAGRGLQLLFYSVGIGQISSEVPQNLSASRPQDRQFILSSKKLLLSDSGFYLCAWSVLGSSNEKLFFGSGTQLSVL.

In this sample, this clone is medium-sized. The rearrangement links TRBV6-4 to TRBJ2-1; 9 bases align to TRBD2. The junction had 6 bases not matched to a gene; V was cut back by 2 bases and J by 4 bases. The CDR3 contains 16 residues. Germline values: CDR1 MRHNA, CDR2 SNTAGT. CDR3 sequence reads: CASSDQVAGDYNEQFF. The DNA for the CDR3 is TGTGCCAGCAGTGACCAGGTAGCGGGAGATTACAATGAGCAGTTCTTC.

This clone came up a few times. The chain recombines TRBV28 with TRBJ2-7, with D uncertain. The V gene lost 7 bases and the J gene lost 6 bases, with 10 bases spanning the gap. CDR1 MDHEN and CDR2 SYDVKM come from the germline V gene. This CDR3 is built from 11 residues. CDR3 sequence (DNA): TGTGCCAGCAAGGATGTGGGCGAGCAGTACTTC. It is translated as CASKDVGEQYF.

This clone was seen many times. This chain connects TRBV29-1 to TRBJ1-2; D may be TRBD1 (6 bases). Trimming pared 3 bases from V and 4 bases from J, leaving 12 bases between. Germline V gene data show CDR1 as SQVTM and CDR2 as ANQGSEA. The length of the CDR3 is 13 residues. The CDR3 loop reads CSVDGGAAYGYTF. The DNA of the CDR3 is TGCAGCGTTGATGGGGGGGCGGCCTATGGCTACACCTTC.

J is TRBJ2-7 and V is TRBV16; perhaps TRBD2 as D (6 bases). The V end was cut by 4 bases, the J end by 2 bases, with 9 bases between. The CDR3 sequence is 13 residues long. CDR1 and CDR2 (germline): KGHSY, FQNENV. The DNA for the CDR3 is TGTGCCAGCAGCCGTCGGGAGACCTACGAGCAGTACTTC. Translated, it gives CASSRRETYEQYF.

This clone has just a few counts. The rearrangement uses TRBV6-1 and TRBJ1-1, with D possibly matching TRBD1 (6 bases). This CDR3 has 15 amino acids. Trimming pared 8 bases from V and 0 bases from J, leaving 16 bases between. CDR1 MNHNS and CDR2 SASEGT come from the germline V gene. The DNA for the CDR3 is TGTGCCAGCGGGAGCGACAGGAACATGAACACTGAAGCTTTCTTT. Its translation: CASGSDRNMNTEAFF.

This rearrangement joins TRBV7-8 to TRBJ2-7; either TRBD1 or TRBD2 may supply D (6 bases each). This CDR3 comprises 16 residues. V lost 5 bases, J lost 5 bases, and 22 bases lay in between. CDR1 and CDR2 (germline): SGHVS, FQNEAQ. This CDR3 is CASSPLGGTTSDEQYF. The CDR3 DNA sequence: TGTGCCAGCAGCCCGTTAGGGGGGACCACTTCAGACGAGCAGTACTTC.

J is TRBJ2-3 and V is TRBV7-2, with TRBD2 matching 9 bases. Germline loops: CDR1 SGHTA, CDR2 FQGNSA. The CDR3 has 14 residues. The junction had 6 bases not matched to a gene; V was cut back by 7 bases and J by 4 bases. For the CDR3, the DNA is TGTGCCAGCAACCCGGGACTAGCACCAGATACGCAGTATTTT. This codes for CASNPGLAPDTQYF.

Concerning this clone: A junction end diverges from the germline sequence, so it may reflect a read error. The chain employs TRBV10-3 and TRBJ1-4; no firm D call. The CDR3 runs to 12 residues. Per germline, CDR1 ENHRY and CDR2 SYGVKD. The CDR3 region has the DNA TGCGCCATCACCGACGGGAGTGAAAAACTGTTTTTT. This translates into CAITDGSEKLFF.

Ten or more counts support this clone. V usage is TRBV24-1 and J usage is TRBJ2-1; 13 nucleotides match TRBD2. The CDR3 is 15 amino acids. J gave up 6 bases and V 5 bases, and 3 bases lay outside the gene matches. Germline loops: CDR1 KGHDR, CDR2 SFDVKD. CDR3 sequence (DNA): TGTGCCACCAGTGCACTAGCGGGAGGGCCCAATGAGCAGTTCTTC. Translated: CATSALAGGPNEQFF.